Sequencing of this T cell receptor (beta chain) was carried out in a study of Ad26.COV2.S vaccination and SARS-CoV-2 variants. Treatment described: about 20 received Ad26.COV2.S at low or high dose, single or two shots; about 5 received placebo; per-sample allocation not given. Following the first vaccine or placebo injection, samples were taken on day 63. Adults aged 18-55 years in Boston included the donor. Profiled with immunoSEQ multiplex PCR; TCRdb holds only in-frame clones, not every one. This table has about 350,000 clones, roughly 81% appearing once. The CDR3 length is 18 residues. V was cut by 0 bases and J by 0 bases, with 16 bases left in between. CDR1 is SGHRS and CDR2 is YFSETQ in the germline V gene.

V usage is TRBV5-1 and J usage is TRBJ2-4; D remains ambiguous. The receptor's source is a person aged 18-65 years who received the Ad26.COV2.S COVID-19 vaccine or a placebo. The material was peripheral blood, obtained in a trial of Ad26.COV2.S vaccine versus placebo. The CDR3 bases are TGCGCCAGCAGCTTGGCGGTGGGTGGTAGCTTAGCCAAAAACATTCAGTACTTC. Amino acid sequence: CASSLAVGGSLAKNIQYF. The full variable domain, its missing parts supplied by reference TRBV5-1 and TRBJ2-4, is KAGVTQTPRYLIKTRGQQVTLSCSPISGHRSVSWYQQTPGQGLQFLFEYFSETQRNKGNFPGRFSGRQFSNSRSEMNVSTLELGDSALYLCASSLAVGGSLAKNIQYFGAGTRLSVL.